This T cell receptor (beta chain) was identified in a study of OX40 agonist ivuxolimab in advanced cancers. Study background: Ivuxolimab, which is an agonistic anti-OX40 (CD134) antibody, was administered to the patients. Patients assigned to dose escalation were diagnosed with hepatocellular carcinoma, melanoma, renal cell or head and neck cancer.

CDR3 size: 14 residues. The V gene lost 8 bases and the J gene lost 7 bases, with 15 bases spanning the gap. Germline CDR1 and CDR2: MNHNY and SVGAGI (reference sequence). The method was immunoSEQ multiplex PCR; TCRdb's version includes in-frame clones alone and lacks a portion of them. The sample contains just over 50,000 clones, about 80% of which appear only once. Blood got drawn at baseline, again on cycle 4 day 1, and then on cycle 7 day 1. The sample in question was CD4+ or CD8+ T cells sorted from blood, obtained in a trial of the OX40 agonist ivuxolimab. This receptor was obtained from an adult with an advanced solid tumor such as melanoma, head and neck, liver or kidney cancer. The chain joins TRBV6-6 to TRBJ1-6; D remains unclear. In nucleotides, the CDR3 is TGTGCCAGCCACCCTGGGTTTAGCAATTCACCCCTCCACTTT. Encoded protein: CASHPGFSNSPLHF.